This passage covers 25 T cell receptor beta chains from one sample sequenced in a study of shared clonotypes between healthy human individuals. The assay was immunoSEQ multiplex PCR, and TCRdb's table has in-frame clones only and misses some. The data show roughly 650,000 clones, more than 95% seen once. Sequencing used naive CD4+ T cells sorted from blood. Subset noted: CD45RA+ positively selected. All receptors come from a woman in her twenties or thirties in good health.

This rearrangement joins TRBV15 to TRBJ2-4; D is undetermined. The CDR3 extends over 14 amino acids. Germline CDR1 LNHNV, CDR2 YYDKDF (reference sequence). With 0 bases removed from V and 1 base from J, the gap between germline ends came to 4 bases. In DNA, the CDR3 is TGTGCCACCAGCAGAGACAGGGCCAAAAACATTCAGTACTTC. Its translation: CATSRDRAKNIQYF.

The J gene is TRBJ1-2, the V gene TRBV28; tentatively, D is TRBD1 (5 bases). The CDR3 spans 15 residues. Germline lookup yields CDR1 MDHEN and CDR2 SYDVKM. Trimming stripped 2 bases from V and 4 bases from J, with 14 bases between. The CDR3 spells CASSLLGLRVYGYTF. CDR3 DNA sequence: TGTGCCAGCAGTTTACTGGGGCTAAGGGTCTATGGCTACACCTTC.

This sequence joins TRBV6-4 and TRBJ2-7; D tentatively fits TRBD1 or TRBD2 (5 bases each). The CDR3 contains 17 residues. Trimming stripped 8 bases from V and 0 bases from J, with 23 bases between. The germline CDR1 and CDR2 sequences are MRHNA and SNTAGT. CDR3: CASVYFAPRDHSYEQYF. CDR3 DNA sequence: TGTGCCAGCGTTTACTTCGCGCCCCGGGACCACTCCTACGAGCAGTACTTC.

This clone was seen only once. The chain joins TRBV5-4 to TRBJ2-7; 9 bases match TRBD1. This CDR3 region has 15 residues. Losses at the gene ends were 2 bases for V and 3 bases for J; bases not matched to a gene: 6. Germline lookup yields CDR1 SGHNT and CDR2 YYREEE (reference sequence). The CDR3 here is CASSLRDRAVYEQYF. Written as DNA, the CDR3 is TGTGCCAGCAGCTTAAGGGACAGGGCAGTCTACGAGCAGTACTTC.

The sample holds one count of this clone. This CDR3 is CASSENRGEAGELFF. Here the CDR3 DNA reads TGCGCCAGCAGCGAAAACAGGGGCGAGGCCGGGGAGCTGTTTTTT. The chain uses TRBV10-1 and TRBJ2-2; 7 positions match TRBD1. The germline gives CDR1 WNHNN, CDR2 SYGVQD (reference sequence). V lost 6 bases and J lost 6; bases outside the gene matches: 10. This CDR3 spans 15 amino acids.

With regard to this clone: The sample contains more than one DNA sequence encoding this CDR3. The rearrangement uses TRBV6-6 and TRBJ2-3; 12 positions match TRBD2. CDR3 length: 14 amino acids. With V trimmed by 5 bases and J by 5 bases, 2 bases remained unmatched. Germline V gene sequence: CDR1 MNHNY, CDR2 SVGAGI (reference sequence). CDR3 sequence: CASSLGLAGDTQYF. CDR3 nucleotides: TGTGCCAGCAGTCTGGGACTAGCGGGAGATACGCAGTATTTT.

V usage is TRBV6-1 and J usage is TRBJ1-4, with TRBD1 matching 11 bases. V gave up 4 bases and J gave up 0 bases; unmatched junction bases: 10. The CDR3 consists of 19 residues. From germline, CDR1 is MNHNS and CDR2 SASEGT. The CDR3 nucleotides read TGTGCCAGCAGTGGGCACCGGACAGGGGGCCTTTCAACTAATGAAAAACTGTTTTTT. Its protein product is CASSGHRTGGLSTNEKLFF.

CDR3 sequence (DNA): TGTGCCAGCAGCTTAGTCGATCACAGCTCCTACGAGCAGTACTTC. Amino acids: CASSLVDHSSYEQYF. This chain joins TRBV11-2 and TRBJ2-7; D is unclear. The CDR3 runs 15 residues. V was trimmed by 1 base and J by 0 bases, leaving 10 bases between them. The germline gives CDR1 SGHAT, CDR2 FQNNGV.

Points on this clone: The sample holds other DNA sequences that translate to the same CDR3. The chain couples TRBV18 to TRBJ2-7; 7 positions agree with TRBD1. This CDR3 contains 15 residues. CDR1 and CDR2 (germline): KGHSH, LQKENI. V lost 3 bases to trimming and J lost 2 bases; unmatched junction nucleotides: 7. CDR3 protein: CASSPTTGTTYEQYF. The CDR3 DNA follows: TGTGCCAGCTCACCCACGACAGGGACGACCTACGAGCAGTACTTC.

The chain uses TRBV30 and TRBJ1-1, with D unclear. The germline V gene has CDR1 GTSNPN and CDR2 SVGIG (reference sequence). CDR3 length equals 15 residues. V was shortened by 0 bases and J by 4 bases, with 15 bases between the two germline ends. The CDR3 coding sequence is TGTGCCTGGAGTGTAAAGCATGCCGGAGGCACTGAAGCTTTCTTT. Its protein product is CAWSVKHAGGTEAFF.

The gene calls are TRBV11-2 and TRBJ1-1; D gene ambiguous. Germline CDR1 SGHAT, CDR2 FQNNGV. Trimming stripped 5 bases from V and 1 base from J, with 14 bases between. The CDR3 length is 15 residues. As DNA, the CDR3 is TGTGCCAGCAGCCCCCGGGCGATAAAGAACACTGAAGCTTTCTTT. Its protein is CASSPRAIKNTEAFF.

This chain joins TRBV5-6 and TRBJ2-7; 8 bases map to TRBD2. Germline lookup yields CDR1 SGHDT and CDR2 YYEEEE. The V segment lost 1 base and the J segment 6 bases; nucleotides outside the gene matches: 9. This CDR3 is built from 15 residues. Written as DNA, the CDR3 is TGTGCCAGCAGCTTGATGCGGGGGGTCGGAGGCGAGCAGTACTTC. This gives the protein CASSLMRGVGGEQYF.

This chain connects TRBV2 to TRBJ2-1; D is ambiguous. There are 12 residues in the CDR3. V lost 3 bases, J lost 12 bases, and 12 bases lay in between. CDR1 is SNHLY and CDR2 is FYNNEI in the germline V gene. The CDR3 loop is CASSDESPGQFF. CDR3 DNA: TGTGCCAGCAGTGATGAATCCCCGGGGCAGTTCTTC.

The CDR3 spells CASSADNSYEQYF. As DNA, the CDR3 is TGTGCCAGCAGCGCGGACAACTCCTACGAGCAGTACTTC. The chain joins TRBV11-3 to TRBJ2-7, with a weak D call TRBD1 (5 bases). V lost 5 bases, J lost 0 bases, and 8 bases lay in between. This CDR3 region has 13 residues. Germline V CDR1 and CDR2: SGHNT, YENEEA.

For the CDR3, the DNA is TGTGCCAGCAGTGATAGCGGGAGGGGGGGAGATACGCAGTATTTT. It specifies CASSDSGRGGDTQYF. This chain links TRBV6-1 with TRBJ2-3; 11 bases agree with TRBD2. J lost 5 bases, V lost 3 bases, and 4 bases had no gene match. The length of the CDR3 is 15 residues. Germline lookup yields CDR1 MNHNS and CDR2 SASEGT.

The genes are TRBV6-1 and TRBJ2-7, with D perhaps matching TRBD1 (6 bases). Trimming removed 5 bases from V and 2 bases from J, with 13 bases in between. Germline CDR1 reads MNHNS; CDR2 reads SASEGT. The CDR3 is 14 amino acids. In nucleotides, the CDR3 is TGTGCCAGCAGTCTGGGGGCCGACACCTACGAGCAGTACTTC. Translation gives CASSLGADTYEQYF.

The J gene is TRBJ1-4, the V gene TRBV28, with 10 bases identical to TRBD1. This CDR3 spans 16 amino acids. The germline V gene encodes CDR1 MDHEN and CDR2 SYDVKM. J lost 7 bases, V lost 5 bases, and 10 bases had no gene match. The CDR3: CASSILGTGESEKLFF. For the CDR3, the DNA is TGTGCCAGCAGTATCCTCGGGACAGGGGAGAGTGAAAAACTGTTTTTT.

This clone was counted once. The CDR3 DNA sequence: TGTGCCAGCCACCCCATGCTGGGGGCTGAAGCTTTCTTT. It yields the protein CASHPMLGAEAFF. The V and J genes are TRBV6-5 and TRBJ1-1; a weak D match, TRBD1 (5 bases). Germline CDR1 MNHEY, CDR2 SVGAGI. The CDR3 covers 13 residues. Trimming took 8 bases from V and 6 from J, leaving 16 bases between them.

The chain is built from TRBV27 and TRBJ2-2; D is uncertain. The CDR3 runs 12 residues. Germline values: CDR1 MNHEY, CDR2 SMNVEV (reference sequence). Trimming took off 3 bases at V and 7 bases at J, with 6 bases between the two ends. The CDR3 reads CASSLGSGELFF. The CDR3 DNA reads TGTGCCAGCAGTTTGGGCAGCGGGGAGCTGTTTTTT.

The chain recombines TRBV28 with TRBJ2-5; D not certain. CDR1 and CDR2 (germline): MDHEN, SYDVKM. V was trimmed by 6 bases and J by 7 bases, leaving 12 bases between them. This CDR3 spans 12 amino acids. The CDR3 loop reads CASSLMRSTQYF. CDR3 in DNA: TGTGCCAGCAGCCTGATGCGCTCGACCCAGTACTTC.

The gene calls are TRBV9 and TRBJ1-1; D not resolved. The CDR3 runs 12 residues. Germline values: CDR1 SGDLS, CDR2 YYNGEE. V gave up 4 bases and J gave up 5 bases, with 9 bases separating them. DNA of the CDR3: TGTGCCAGCAGCCGGCGAGGGACTGAAGCTTTCTTT. Amino acids: CASSRRGTEAFF.

This chain uses TRBV7-9 with TRBJ1-1; D is uncertain. The CDR3 consists of 12 residues. Germline-derived CDR1 and CDR2 are SEHNR and FQNEAQ (reference sequence). Trimming shortened V by 3 bases and J by 1 base, and 3 bases separated the two germline ends. CDR3 nucleotide sequence: TGTGCCAGCAGCTTCAGGAACACTGAAGCTTTCTTT. Translating gives CASSFRNTEAFF.

The rearrangement links TRBV30 to TRBJ2-5, with 11 nucleotides matching TRBD2. The CDR3 is made up of 15 amino acids. CDR1 is GTSNPN and CDR2 is SVGIG in the germline V gene (reference sequence). The V and J ends lost 5 bases and 4 bases, in that order; junction bases with no gene match: 9. CDR3 protein: CAWGIAGGLVETQYF. The CDR3 region has the DNA TGTGCCTGGGGCATAGCGGGAGGGTTGGTAGAGACCCAGTACTTC. Looking up the rest from reference TRBV30 and TRBJ2-5 gives the full variable domain: SQTIHQWPATLVQPVGSPLSLECTVEGTSNPNLYWYRQAAGRGLQLLFYSVGIGQISSEVPQNLSASRPQDRQFILSSKKLLLSDSGFYLCAWGIAGGLVETQYFGPGTRLLVL.

This clone was observed once. This chain uses TRBV19 with TRBJ2-1, with D possibly TRBD1 on 5 matching bases. V was pared by 3 bases and J by 8 bases, with 11 bases between. Germline CDR1 and CDR2: LNHDA and SQIVND (reference sequence). This CDR3 is built from 13 residues. The chain's CDR3 is CASSIGQGDEQFF. Here the CDR3 DNA reads TGTGCCAGTAGTATTGGGCAGGGTGATGAGCAGTTCTTC.

The CDR3 nucleotides are TGTGCCACCCTAATGGCGGGAGGCTGGGAGCAGTACTTC. Translated: CATLMAGGWEQYF. The chain employs TRBV10-3 and TRBJ2-7; 8 nucleotides match TRBD2. Germline CDR1 reads ENHRY; CDR2 reads SYGVKD. The CDR3 sequence is 13 residues long. With 10 bases clipped from V and 7 bases from J, the junction kept 12 bases outside the gene matches.